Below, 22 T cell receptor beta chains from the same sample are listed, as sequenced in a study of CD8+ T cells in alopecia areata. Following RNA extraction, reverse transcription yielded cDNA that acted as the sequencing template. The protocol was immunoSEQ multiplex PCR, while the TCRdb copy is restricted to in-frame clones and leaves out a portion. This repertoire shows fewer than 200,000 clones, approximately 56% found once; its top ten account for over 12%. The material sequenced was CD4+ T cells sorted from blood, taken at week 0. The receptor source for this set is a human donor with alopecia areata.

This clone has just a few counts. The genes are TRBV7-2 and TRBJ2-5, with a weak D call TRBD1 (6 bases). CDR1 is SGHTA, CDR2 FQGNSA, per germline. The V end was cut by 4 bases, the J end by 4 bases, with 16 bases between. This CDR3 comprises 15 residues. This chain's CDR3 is CASSSSGQTGETQYF. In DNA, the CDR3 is TGTGCCAGCAGCTCGTCCGGACAGACGGGAGAGACCCAGTACTTC.

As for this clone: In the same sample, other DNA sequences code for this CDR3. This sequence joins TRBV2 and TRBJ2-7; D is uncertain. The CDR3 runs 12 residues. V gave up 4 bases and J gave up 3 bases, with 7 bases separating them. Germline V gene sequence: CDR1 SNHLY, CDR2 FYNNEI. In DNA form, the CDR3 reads TGTGCCAGCAGTGTCCAGATCTACGAGCAGTACTTC. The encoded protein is CASSVQIYEQYF.

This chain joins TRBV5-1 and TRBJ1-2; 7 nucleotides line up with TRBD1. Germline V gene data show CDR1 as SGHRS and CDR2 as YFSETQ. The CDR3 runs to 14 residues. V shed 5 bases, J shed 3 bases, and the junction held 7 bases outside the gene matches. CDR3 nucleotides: TGCGCCAGCAGTTTGACAGGGATGGACTATGGCTACACCTTC. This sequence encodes CASSLTGMDYGYTF.

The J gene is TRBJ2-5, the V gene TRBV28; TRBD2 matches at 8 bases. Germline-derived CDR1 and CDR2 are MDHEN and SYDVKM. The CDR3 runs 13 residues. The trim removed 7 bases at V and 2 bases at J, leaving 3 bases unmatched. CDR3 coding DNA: TGTGCCAGCACCGCGGGGGGTCAAGAGACCCAGTACTTC. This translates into CASTAGGQETQYF.

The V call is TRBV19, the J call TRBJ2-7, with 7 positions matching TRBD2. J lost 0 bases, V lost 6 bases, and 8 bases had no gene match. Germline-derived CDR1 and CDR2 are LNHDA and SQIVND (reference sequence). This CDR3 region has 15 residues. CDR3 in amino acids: CASRRGGIGSYEQYF. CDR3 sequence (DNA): TGTGCCAGTAGGAGGGGAGGGATTGGCTCCTACGAGCAGTACTTC.

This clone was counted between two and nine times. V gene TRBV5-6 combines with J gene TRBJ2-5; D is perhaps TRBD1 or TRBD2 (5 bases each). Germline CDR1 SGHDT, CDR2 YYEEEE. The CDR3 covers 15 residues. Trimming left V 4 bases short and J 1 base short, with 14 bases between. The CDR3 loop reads CASSVPGRSQETQYF. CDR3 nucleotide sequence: TGTGCCAGCAGCGTACCGGGGCGATCCCAAGAGACCCAGTACTTC.

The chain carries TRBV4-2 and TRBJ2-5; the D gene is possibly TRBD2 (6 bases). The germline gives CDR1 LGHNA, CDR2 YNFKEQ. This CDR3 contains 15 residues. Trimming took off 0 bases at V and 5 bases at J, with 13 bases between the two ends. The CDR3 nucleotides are TGTGCCAGCAGCCAAGAGACTAGTTCCTTGGAGACCCAGTACTTC. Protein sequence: CASSQETSSLETQYF.

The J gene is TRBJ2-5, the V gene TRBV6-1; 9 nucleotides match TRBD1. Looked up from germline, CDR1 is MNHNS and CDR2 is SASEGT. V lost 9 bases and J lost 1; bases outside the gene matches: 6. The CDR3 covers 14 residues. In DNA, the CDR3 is TGTGCCAGGGCGGGACAGGGTAGCCAAGAGACCCAGTACTTC. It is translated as CARAGQGSQETQYF.

The CDR3 region is CAAGRATVEAFF. The DNA for the CDR3 is TGTGCCGCCGGCCGGGCCACCGTCGAAGCTTTCTTT. The chain links TRBV30 to TRBJ1-1, with D unclear. The CDR3 consists of 12 residues. With 8 bases removed from V and 8 bases from J, the gap between germline ends came to 18 bases. The V gene's germline CDR1 is GTSNPN and CDR2 SVGIG (reference sequence).

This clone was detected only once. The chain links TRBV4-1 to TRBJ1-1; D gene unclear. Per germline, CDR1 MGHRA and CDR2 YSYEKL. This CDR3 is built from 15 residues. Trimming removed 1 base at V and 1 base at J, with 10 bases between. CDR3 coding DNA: TGCGCCAGCAGCCAAGGCAGCGCGCCGAACACTGAAGCTTTCTTT. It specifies CASSQGSAPNTEAFF.

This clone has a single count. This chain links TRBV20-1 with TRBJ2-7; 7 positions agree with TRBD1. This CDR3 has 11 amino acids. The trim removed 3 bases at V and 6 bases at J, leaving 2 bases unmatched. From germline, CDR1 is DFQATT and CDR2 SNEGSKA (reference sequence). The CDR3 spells CSARGQSEQYF. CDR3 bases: TGCAGTGCTAGGGGACAGTCCGAGCAGTACTTC.

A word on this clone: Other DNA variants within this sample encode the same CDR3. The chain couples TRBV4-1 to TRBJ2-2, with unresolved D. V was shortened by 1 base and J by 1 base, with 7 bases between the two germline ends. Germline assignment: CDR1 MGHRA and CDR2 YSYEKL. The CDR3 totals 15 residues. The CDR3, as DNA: TGCGCCAGCAGCCAAGGTCCAGGGAACACCGGGGAGCTGTTTTTT. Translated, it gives CASSQGPGNTGELFF.

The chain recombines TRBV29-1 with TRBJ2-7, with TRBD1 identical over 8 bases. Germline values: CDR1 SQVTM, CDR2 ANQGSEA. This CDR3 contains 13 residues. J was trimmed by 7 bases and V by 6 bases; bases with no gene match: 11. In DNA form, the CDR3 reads TGCAGCGTCGGAGGGCAGGGGGCGAGGGAGCAGTACTTC. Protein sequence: CSVGGQGAREQYF.

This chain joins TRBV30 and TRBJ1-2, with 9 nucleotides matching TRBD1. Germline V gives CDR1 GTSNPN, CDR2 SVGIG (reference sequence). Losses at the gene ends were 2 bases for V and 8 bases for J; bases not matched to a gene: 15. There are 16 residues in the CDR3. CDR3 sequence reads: CAWSPDRGIFAGGYTF. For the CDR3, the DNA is TGTGCCTGGAGTCCCGACAGGGGGATCTTTGCGGGAGGCTACACCTTC.

The CDR3 DNA reads TGCAGCGTTGAAGATGGACAGGGGGACTCCTACGAGCAGTACTTC. Residues: CSVEDGQGDSYEQYF. The genes are TRBV29-1 and TRBJ2-7, with 10 bases aligning to TRBD1. CDR3 length: 15 residues. Losses at the gene ends were 0 bases for V and 0 bases for J; bases not matched to a gene: 2. Germline assignment: CDR1 SQVTM and CDR2 ANQGSEA.

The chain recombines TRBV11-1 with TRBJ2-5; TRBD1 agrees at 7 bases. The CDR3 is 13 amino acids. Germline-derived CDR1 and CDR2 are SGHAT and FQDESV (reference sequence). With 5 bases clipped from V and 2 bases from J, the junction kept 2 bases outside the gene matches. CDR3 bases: TGTGCCAGCAGCCTGGGACAGCAAGAGACCCAGTACTTC. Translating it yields CASSLGQQETQYF.

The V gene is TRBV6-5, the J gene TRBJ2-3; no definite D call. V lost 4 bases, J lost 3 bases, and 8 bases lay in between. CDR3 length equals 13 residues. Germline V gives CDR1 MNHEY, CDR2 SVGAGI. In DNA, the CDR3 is TGTGCCAGCAGTTTAGTAGGGACAGATACGCAGTATTTT. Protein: CASSLVGTDTQYF.

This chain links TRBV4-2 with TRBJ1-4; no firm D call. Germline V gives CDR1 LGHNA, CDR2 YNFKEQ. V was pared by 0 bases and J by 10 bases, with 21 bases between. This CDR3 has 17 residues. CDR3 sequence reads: CASSQDHPPGRKGKLFF. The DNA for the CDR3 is TGTGCCAGCAGCCAAGATCATCCACCAGGACGAAAAGGAAAACTGTTTTTT.

The CDR3 nucleotides are TGTGCCAGCAGTTTATTCTCGACAGGGGGCAATGAGCAGTTCTTC. Translating gives CASSLFSTGGNEQFF. V and J are TRBV27 and TRBJ2-1; the match to TRBD1 covers 9 bases. The V segment lost 1 base and the J segment 6 bases; nucleotides outside the gene matches: 4. CDR3 length equals 15 residues. The V gene's germline CDR1 is MNHEY and CDR2 SMNVEV (reference sequence).

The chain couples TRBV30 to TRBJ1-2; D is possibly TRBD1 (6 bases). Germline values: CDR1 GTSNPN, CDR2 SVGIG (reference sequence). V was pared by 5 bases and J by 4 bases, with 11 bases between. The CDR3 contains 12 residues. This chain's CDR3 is CAWVGDIYGYTF. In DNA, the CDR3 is TGTGCCTGGGTGGGGGACATCTATGGCTACACCTTC.

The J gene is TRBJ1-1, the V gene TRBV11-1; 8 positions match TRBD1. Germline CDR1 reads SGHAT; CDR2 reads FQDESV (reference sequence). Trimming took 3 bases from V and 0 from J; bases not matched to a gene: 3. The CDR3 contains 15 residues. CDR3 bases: TGTGCCAGCAGCTTTCCGACAGGGGTGAACACTGAAGCTTTCTTT. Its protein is CASSFPTGVNTEAFF.

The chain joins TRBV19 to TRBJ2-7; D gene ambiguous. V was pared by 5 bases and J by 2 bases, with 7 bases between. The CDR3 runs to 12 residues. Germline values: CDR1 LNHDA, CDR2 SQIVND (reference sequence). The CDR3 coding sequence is TGTGCCAGTAGTGCAAGTCCCTACGAGCAGTACTTC. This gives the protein CASSASPYEQYF.